A single sample gave rise to the 8 T cell receptor beta chains below, sequenced in a study of T-cell memory formation after mild COVID-19. From the 5' RACE reads, TCRdb called clonotypes with MiXCR, one entry per CDR3 protein. The data show about 110,000 distinct CDR3 sequences, 15% to 20% seen once. Sample: PBMCs or a T cell subset sorted from them (not recorded which). The receptors were sampled from a man aged 18-30 years who had mild COVID-19 (a few samples of this study predate the infection). Cell type and time point are not known.

Comments on this clonotype: In this CDR3 the conserved last residue, phenylalanine or tryptophan, is missing, so a read error is likely. The chain has TRBV7-2 and TRBJ2-1, with 7 bases that match TRBD2. V shed 2 bases, J shed 7 bases, and the junction held 2 bases outside the gene matches. Germline V gene sequence: CDR1 SGHTA, CDR2 FQGNSA. This CDR3 has 13 amino acids. CDR3 nucleotides: TGTGCCAGCAGCTTATACGGGGGGAATGAGCAGTTCTTA. Translation gives CASSLYGGNEQFL.

This chain connects TRBV4-3 to TRBJ2-1; TRBD1 or TRBD2 may be the D gene (6 bases each). Germline loops: CDR1 LGHNA, CDR2 YSLEER. This CDR3 has 13 amino acids. Deletions cut 0 bases from V and 10 bases from J, with 10 bases between. This CDR3 is CASSQDYGGEQFF. The DNA of the CDR3 is TGCGCCAGCAGCCAAGATTACGGGGGCGAGCAGTTCTTC.

The CDR3 bases are TGCAGTGCTAGAGATCCCCTAGGAGCTTACGAGCAGTACGTC. Encoded protein: CSARDPLGAYEQYV. V is TRBV20-1 and J is TRBJ2-7; D is uncertain. The CDR3 spans 14 residues. V was cut by 0 bases and J by 4 bases, with 13 bases left in between. Germline V CDR1 and CDR2: DFQATT, SNEGSKA (reference sequence).

This clonotype was detected only a few times. The CDR3 coding sequence is TGTGCCAGCAGCCAAGGGGGACAAGAGACCCAGTACTTC. It codes for CASSQGGQETQYF. The rearrangement links TRBV7-2 to TRBJ2-5; TRBD1 might be the D (6 bases). The V and J ends lost 5 bases and 2 bases respectively, with 9 bases between them. Looked up from germline, CDR1 is SGHTA and CDR2 is FQGNSA. CDR3 length equals 13 residues. Full variable domain (rest looked up from reference TRBV7-2 and TRBJ2-5): GAGVSQSPSNKVTEKGKDVELRCDPISGHTALYWYRQSLGQGLEFLIYFQGNSAPDKSGLPSDRFSAERTGGSVSTLTIQRTQQEDSAVYLCASSQGGQETQYFGPGTRLLVL.

The V call is TRBV5-1, the J call TRBJ2-7; 8 positions agree with TRBD1. The CDR3 contains 18 residues. Trimming cost V 0 bases and J 0 bases; bases outside gene matches: 11. The germline CDR1 and CDR2 sequences are SGHRS and YFSETQ. CDR3 residues: CASSLDPPTGTGSYEQYV. The CDR3 nucleotides are TGCGCCAGCAGCTTGGACCCCCCCACCGGGACAGGCTCCTACGAGCAGTACGTC.

This clonotype was counted a few times. The CDR3 nucleotides are TGTGCCAGCAGTTTCCCGTTTTCACCCCTCCACTTT. Translation gives CASSFPFSPLHF. The chain uses TRBV12-3 or TRBV12-4 and TRBJ1-6; D gene uncertain. With 3 bases removed from V and 9 bases from J, the gap between germline ends came to 6 bases. This CDR3 contains 12 residues.

This clonotype occurred a few times. V is TRBV6-5 and J is TRBJ1-5; TRBD1 agrees at 7 bases. The V gene end was trimmed by 6 bases and the J gene end by 0 bases; junction bases not matched to a gene: 11. The CDR3 has 17 residues. The germline CDR1 and CDR2 sequences are MNHEY and SVGAGI. CDR3 amino acids: CASSHWGGQNSNQPQHF. The CDR3 nucleotides read TGTGCCAGCAGCCACTGGGGGGGACAGAATAGCAATCAGCCCCAGCATTTT.

There are a few counts of this clonotype. The chain employs TRBV5-1 and TRBJ1-1; D is unclear. This CDR3 has 14 amino acids. V dropped 4 bases and J dropped 3 bases, with 13 bases sitting between them. CDR1 and CDR2 from the germline V gene are SGHRS and YFSETQ. The CDR3 is CASSPTSQDTEAFF. Written as DNA, the CDR3 is TGCGCCAGCAGCCCTACTTCCCAGGACACTGAAGCTTTCTTT.